Listed below are T cell receptor beta chains from one sample, sequenced in a study of blood T cell repertoires in COVID-19. Only in-frame clones appear in the TCRdb table, and some are missing; sequencing was by immunoSEQ multiplex PCR. The table shows 350,000 or so clones, with more than 75% occurring only once. The sample was PBMCs or T cells enriched from blood (not recorded which). The receptors come from a woman aged 30 to 39 who had recovered from COVID-19. Each CDR3 is given with its conserved first and last residue. D genes are given only for firm matches. Clone size is given for some rows only: seen once, a few or many times, or a class if the clone is expanded.

>TRBV28|-|13|TRBJ2-7|-
TGTGCCAGCAGTTCCTACAGGGACTACGAGCAGTACTTC
CASSSYRDYEQYF
>TRBV12-5|-|13|TRBJ1-6|TRBD1
TGTGCTAGTGGTACAGGGGTTAGTTCACCCCTCCACTTT
CASGTGVSSPLHF
>TRBV7-8|-|14|TRBJ2-3|TRBD1
TGTGCCAGCAGCTTAAACAGGGGTAGAGATACGCAGTATTTT
CASSLNRGRDTQYF
>TRBV3-1/TRBV3-2|-|17|TRBJ2-7|TRBD2
TGTGCCAGCAGCCAAGGGACTAGCGGGGTGGTCGCCTACGAGCAGTACTTC
CASSQGTSGVVAYEQYF
>TRBV5-4|once|15|TRBJ1-6|-
TGTGCCAGCAGCCCCGGCGGGAACAGGAATTCACCCCTCCACTTT
CASSPGGNRNSPLHF
>TRBV4-1|-|14|TRBJ2-7|-
TGCGCCAGCAGCCCCCACACTGGAGCCGGCGAGCAGTACTTC
CASSPHTGAGEQYF
>TRBV4-1|-|16|TRBJ2-7|-
TGCGCCAGCAGCCAAGATTATTCGGGGAACCCCTACGAGCAGTACTTC
CASSQDYSGNPYEQYF
>TRBV12-3/TRBV12-4|-|12|TRBJ2-7|-
TGTGCCAGCAGCCCCCAGGGCCACGAGCAGTACTTC
CASSPQGHEQYF
>TRBV27|few|14|TRBJ2-7|-
TGTGCCAGCAGTTTTGTGAATCCCAGCTACGAGCAGTACTTC
CASSFVNPSYEQYF
>TRBV5-4|-|15|TRBJ2-6|-
TGTGCCAGCACAGCCAGGGGCTCTGGGGCCAACGTCCTGACTTTC
CASTARGSGANVLTF
>TRBV28|-|17|TRBJ2-3|TRBD2
TGTGCCAGCAGTTTATTACTAGCGGAGAGCATCACAGATACGCAGTATTTT
CASSLLLAESITDTQYF
>TRBV5-1|-|15|TRBJ2-7|TRBD2
TGCGCCAGCAGCTTGGGACTAGCGGGGACTTACGAGCAGTACTTC
CASSLGLAGTYEQYF
>TRBV7-2|once|14|TRBJ1-1|-
TGTGCCAGCAGCTTAGTTCGTACGAGCACTGAAGCTTTCTTT
CASSLVRTSTEAFF
>TRBV9|-|14|TRBJ2-3|-
TGTGCCAGCAGCGCCATTCAGGGCCCAGATACGCAGTATTTT
CASSAIQGPDTQYF
>TRBV14|-|14|TRBJ1-1|-
TGTGCCAGCAGCCAGAACTGGGGAGACACTGAAGCTTTCTTT
CASSQNWGDTEAFF
>TRBV9|-|17|TRBJ2-3|TRBD2
TGTGCCAGCAGCGTAGATGTAGCGGGGGGGCGAGTCAATACGCAGTATTTT
CASSVDVAGGRVNTQYF
>TRBV6-1|-|14|TRBJ1-2|TRBD1
TGTGCCAGCAGTGACAGGGGGCAGGACTATGGCTACACCTTC
CASSDRGQDYGYTF
>TRBV15|-|18|TRBJ2-3|TRBD2
TGTGCCACCAGGACTAGCGGGGGGGCCCGGACCTACACAGATACGCAGTATTTT
CATRTSGGARTYTDTQYF
>TRBV7-9|-|15|TRBJ1-2|-
TGTGCCAGCAGCTTAGGGTCAGGACTGGGGTATGGCTACACCTTC
CASSLGSGLGYGYTF
>TRBV18|-|16|TRBJ2-1|-
TGTGCCAGCTCACAGGGGTACCGGACGGCTAGGAATGAGCAGTTCTTC
CASSQGYRTARNEQFF
>TRBV15|-|16|TRBJ1-5|-
TGTGCCACCAGCAGAGATTACTCCGATAGCAATCAGCCCCAGCATTTT
CATSRDYSDSNQPQHF
>TRBV5-6|-|13|TRBJ1-2|-
TGTGCCAGCAGCCAACAGTCAGTATATGGCTACACCTTC
CASSQQSVYGYTF
>TRBV19|-|18|TRBJ2-3|TRBD2
TGTGCCAGTAGTCAGACTAGCGGGGGGACTTTATTTTCAGATACGCAGTATTTT
CASSQTSGGTLFSDTQYF
>TRBV7-2|-|15|TRBJ1-2|TRBD1
TGTGCCAGCAGCTTAGGTACAGGGGAGTACTATGGCTACACCTTC
CASSLGTGEYYGYTF
>TRBV28|-|17|TRBJ1-2|TRBD1
TGTGCCAGCAGTTTAGGAGGGGGCGCCGCGGCTCCATATGGCTACACCTTC
CASSLGGGAAAPYGYTF
>TRBV14|-|19|TRBJ1-5|-
TGTGCCAGCAGCCAAGTGACCAGGACACGGACCAAAGGCAATCAGCCCCAGCATTTT
CASSQVTRTRTKGNQPQHF
>TRBV29-1|-|12|TRBJ2-7|TRBD1
TGCAGCGCCCGGACAGGCACCTACGAGCAGTACTTC
CSARTGTYEQYF
>TRBV7-9|-|16|TRBJ2-2|-
TGTGCCAGCAGCTTAGCGAGGACACTAAAGACCGGGGAGCTGTTTTTT
CASSLARTLKTGELFF
>TRBV7-9|-|17|TRBJ1-3|-
TGTGCCAGCAGCTTAGCGGGGGGGCCGGAATCTGGAAACACCATATATTTT
CASSLAGGPESGNTIYF
>TRBV2|-|14|TRBJ1-1|-
TGTGCCAGCAGCCCACAGCCGATGAACACTGAAGCTTTCTTT
CASSPQPMNTEAFF
>TRBV7-9|once|16|TRBJ1-4|TRBD1
TGTGCCAGCAGCTTAGGTCCCGGACAGGGGAGTGAAAAACTGTTTTTT
CASSLGPGQGSEKLFF
>TRBV11-2|-|16|TRBJ2-3|TRBD2
TGTGCCAGCAGCTCTACCGGGACTATTAACACAGATACGCAGTATTTT
CASSSTGTINTDTQYF
>TRBV7-8|-|15|TRBJ2-3|-
TGTGCCAGCAGCAACGTCGGGGTGACGCCAGATACGCAGTATTTT
CASSNVGVTPDTQYF
>TRBV28|few|18|TRBJ1-6|-
TGTGCCAGCAGCCCCGTCGGGATGGGGGCTGGGTATAATTCACCCCTCCACTTT
CASSPVGMGAGYNSPLHF
>TRBV6-1|-|13|TRBJ2-1|-
TGTGCCAGCAGTGAAACCGGGGTTAGGCGTCAGTTCTTC
CASSETGVRRQFF